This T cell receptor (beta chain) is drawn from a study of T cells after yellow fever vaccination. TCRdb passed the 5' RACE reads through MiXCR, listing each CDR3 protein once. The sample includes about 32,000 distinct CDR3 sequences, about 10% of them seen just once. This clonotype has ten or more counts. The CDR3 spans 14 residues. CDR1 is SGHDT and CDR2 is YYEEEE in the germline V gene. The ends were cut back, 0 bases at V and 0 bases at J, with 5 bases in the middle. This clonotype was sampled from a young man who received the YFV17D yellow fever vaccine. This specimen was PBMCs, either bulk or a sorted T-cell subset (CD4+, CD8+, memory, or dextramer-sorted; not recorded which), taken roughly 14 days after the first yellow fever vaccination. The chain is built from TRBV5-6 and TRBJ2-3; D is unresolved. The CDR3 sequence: CASSLVVSTDTQYF. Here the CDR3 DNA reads TGTGCCAGCAGCTTGGTAGTGAGCACAGATACGCAGTATTTT.